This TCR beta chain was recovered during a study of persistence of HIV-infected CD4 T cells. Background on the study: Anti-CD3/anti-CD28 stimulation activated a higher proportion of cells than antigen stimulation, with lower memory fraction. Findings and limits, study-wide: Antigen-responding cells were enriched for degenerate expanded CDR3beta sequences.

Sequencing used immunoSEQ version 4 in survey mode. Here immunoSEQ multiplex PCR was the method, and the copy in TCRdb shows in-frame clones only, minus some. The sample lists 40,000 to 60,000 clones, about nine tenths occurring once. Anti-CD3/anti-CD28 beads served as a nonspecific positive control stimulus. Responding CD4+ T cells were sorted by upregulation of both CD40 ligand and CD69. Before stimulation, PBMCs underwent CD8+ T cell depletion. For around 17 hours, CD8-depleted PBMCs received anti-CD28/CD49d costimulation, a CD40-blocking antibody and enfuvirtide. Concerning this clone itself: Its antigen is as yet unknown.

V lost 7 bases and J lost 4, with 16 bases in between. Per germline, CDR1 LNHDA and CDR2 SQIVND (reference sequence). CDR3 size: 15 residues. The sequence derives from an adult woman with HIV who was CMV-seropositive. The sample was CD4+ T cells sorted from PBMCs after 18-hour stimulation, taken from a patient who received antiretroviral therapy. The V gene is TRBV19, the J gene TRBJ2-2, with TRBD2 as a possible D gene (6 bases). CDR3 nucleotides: TGTGCCAGTAAGCGGGCGAGTGTCAGCACCGGGGAGCTGTTTTTT. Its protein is CASKRASVSTGELFF. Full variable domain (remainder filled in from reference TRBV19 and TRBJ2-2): DGGITQSPKYLFRKEGQNVTLSCEQNLNHDAMYWYRQDPGQGLRLIYYSQIVNDFQKGDIAEGYSVSREKKESFPLTVTSAQKNPTAFYLCASKRASVSTGELFFGEGSRLTVL.